The rows below give T cell receptor beta chains drawn from one sample of a study of radiotherapy plus CTLA-4 blockade in lung cancer. Only in-frame clones appear in the TCRdb table, and some are missing; sequencing was by immunoSEQ multiplex PCR. The profile shows 70,000 to 100,000 clones, approximately 83% of them singletons. The sample was peripheral blood, taken from a patient treated with radiotherapy plus ipilimumab. The receptors here all came from a human donor with non-small cell lung cancer who had a partial response to radiotherapy plus ipilimumab. Both conserved end residues are part of each CDR3. Size is omitted from some rows. Given values are once, few, many or a class for expanded clones.

TRBV2,-,CASSVEGTDTQYF
TRBV7-6,once,CASSLNPAGSGNTIYF
TRBV18,-,CASSSQGTGFSYEQYF
TRBV29-1,-,CSVEPGETQYF
TRBV28,-,CASRIAGEPFEQYF
TRBV7-2,-,CASSLDGGVGNIQYF
TRBV28,-,CASSFIGRGFQETQYF
TRBV7-9,-,CASSLEGAGQPQHF
TRBV9,-,CATGTGRSGNTIYF
TRBV15,-,CATSREKGNYGYTF
TRBV7-9,-,CASSVTGVNTEAFF
TRBV28,-,CASRGMGGGYGNTIYF
TRBV5-6,once,CASSLVVPGFSGANVLTF
TRBV5-1,-,CASSGGTSVQETQYF
TRBV28,once,CASSRPGKGGYTF
TRBV29-1,-,CSVVRFTEAFF
TRBV4-1,-,CASSQDGTFTDTQYF
TRBV5-1,-,CASSGQGAGNTEAFF
TRBV19,-,CASSIPRTASSYNEQFF
TRBV27,-,CASSTQGRGTEAFF
TRBV4-1,-,CASSPGTPNQPQHF
TRBV19,-,CASSMAGVRNQPQHF
TRBV6-5,-,CASTSGTDYGYTF
TRBV20-1,-,CSASIASEQYF
TRBV6-6,-,CASSLTGTNTEAFF
TRBV9,-,CASSTGTHNEKLFF
TRBV5-5,once,CASSFATGEHSPLHF
TRBV21-1,-,CASSTRQGARFYGYTF
TRBV30,-,CAWSLQGPVEQFF
TRBV5-5,-,CASSLAGSSNYGYTF
TRBV5-1,-,CASSVLAGGPVEQFF
TRBV6-6,-,CASSYSAGIKNEKLFF
TRBV7-3,-,CASSLTATANSGANVLTF
TRBV29-1,-,CSVVVQGMAGYTF
TRBV18,once,CASSPRAASGSLNEQFF
TRBV6-4,-,CASSIGLAGAGTDTQYF
TRBV15,-,CATSRPAGIEAFF